This TCR beta chain was recovered during a study of CD8+ T cells in alopecia areata. Across the whole study: The drug, oral tofacitinib, was given to treated patients at 5 to 10 mg twice daily.

The sequencing template was cDNA reverse transcribed from extracted RNA. Sequencing used immunoSEQ multiplex PCR; TCRdb keeps in-frame clones, though not all of them. The sample holds 150,000 to 190,000 clones, around 50% seen once. The study team obtained lesional scalp punch biopsies and peripheral blood from alopecia areata patients. This CDR3 has 12 residues. V was clipped by 5 bases and J by 8 bases, with 15 bases between them. The germline V gene has CDR1 GTSNPN and CDR2 SVGIG (reference sequence). V is TRBV30 and J is TRBJ1-2, with D possibly being TRBD1 (6 bases). The TCR was taken from a human donor with alopecia areata. The specimen comprised CD8+ T cells sorted from blood, sampled at week 0. CDR3 sequence (DNA): TGTGCCTGGGGATACAGGGTAGAGGGCTACACCTTC. Amino acid sequence: CAWGYRVEGYTF.